This T cell receptor beta chain derives from a study of T cell repertoires in aging, cancer and after chemotherapy. Findings and caveats of the study: No conclusions about immunological memory after chemotherapy can be drawn from the repertoire data. Age-matched healthy donors had significantly more diverse, less clonal blood TCR repertoires than untreated cancer patients.

A mixed TRB-A/B primer pool amplified rearranged TRB by multiplex touch-down PCR. TCRdb fed the multiplex PCR reads into MiXCR, producing one record per CDR3 protein. The profile shows 13,000 or so distinct CDR3 sequences, around 23% of them singletons. This clonotype was detected only a few times. Its antigen is undetermined. Losses at the gene ends were 0 bases for V and 5 bases for J; bases not matched to a gene: 4. This CDR3 is built from 16 residues. The V gene's germline CDR1 is ENHRY and CDR2 SYGVKD. Peripheral blood genomic DNA, not sorted cells or RNA, was the template. The gene calls are TRBV10-3 and TRBJ2-5; TRBD2 matches at 12 bases. This sequence originates from a human donor in good health. The sequenced sample was blood. The CDR3 bases are TGTGCCATCAGTGAGTCTGGACTAGCGGGGCGGGAGACCCAGTACTTC. Translating it yields CAISESGLAGRETQYF.